A single sample gave rise to the 5 T cell receptor beta chains below, sequenced in a study of shared clonotypes between healthy human individuals (TCRdb year 2020). Library generation was performed with the immunoSEQ multiplex PCR assay. Entries here come from immuneACCESS through TCRdb and include only in-frame sequences with V and J called. Some clones fail to appear in such tables; in the studies checked, an unresolved V gene covers under half of the shortfall, and the cause of the remainder is unknown. The sample table contains some 1,600,000 clones; only one count was recorded for around 98% of them. The ten largest account for approximately 0.45% of the sample. The sequencing input was naive CD4+ T cells sorted from blood. What this sample's cell subset or site label stands for: CD45RA+ positively selected. Source of these receptors: a man aged 25 to 40 in good health.

The DNA of the CDR3 is TGTGCCAGCGTCGGGACAGGGTTCTCCGGGGAGCTGTTTTTT. It translates to CASVGTGFSGELFF. V usage is TRBV2 and J usage is TRBJ2-2, with TRBD1 matching 9 bases. Looked up from germline, CDR1 is SNHLY and CDR2 is FYNNEI. With V trimmed by 8 bases and J by 6 bases, 7 bases remained unmatched. The length of the CDR3 is 14 residues.

Remarks on this clone: The sample carries other DNA sequences with the same CDR3. The CDR3 DNA is TGTGCCAGCAGCTTGGTGGCTGAGGAGACCCAGTACTTC. Its protein is CASSLVAEETQYF. The V gene is TRBV5-4, the J gene TRBJ2-5; D remains unclear. The germline CDR1 and CDR2 sequences are SGHNT and YYREEE (reference sequence). The CDR3 is 13 residues long. V lost 0 bases, J lost 5 bases, and 8 bases lay in between.

The chain joins TRBV18 to TRBJ2-3, with 13 bases lining up with TRBD2. There are 21 residues in the CDR3. The ends lost 0 bases at V and 4 bases at J; junction bases unmatched: 16. CDR1 and CDR2 from the germline V gene are KGHSH and LQKENI. The CDR3 region has the DNA TGTGCCAGCTCACCACCAGATTATCGGATAGGGACTAGCGGGACCCCAGATACGCAGTATTTT. It yields the protein CASSPPDYRIGTSGTPDTQYF. The variable domain in full, with the rest retrieved from reference TRBV18 and TRBJ2-3, is NAGVMQNPRHLVRRRGQEARLRCSPMKGHSHVYWYRQLPEEGLKFMVYLQKENIIDESGMPKERFSAEFPKEGPSILRIQQVVRGDSAAYFCASSPPDYRIGTSGTPDTQYFGPGTRLTVL.

The chain uses TRBV5-1 and TRBJ1-3; no clear D gene. Trimming took 2 bases from V and 2 from J, leaving 8 bases between them. The CDR3 extends over 14 amino acids. Germline CDR1 is SGHRS and CDR2 is YFSETQ. Written as DNA, the CDR3 is TGCGCCAGCAGCTTTAAGGGAACTGGAAACACCATATATTTT. This encodes CASSFKGTGNTIYF.

The chain is built from TRBV9 and TRBJ2-3; D unclear. The CDR3 totals 15 residues. Trimming shortened V by 4 bases and J by 3 bases, and 15 bases separated the two germline ends. The germline gives CDR1 SGDLS, CDR2 YYNGEE. The CDR3 spells CASSSLRRATDTQYF. The CDR3 DNA reads TGTGCCAGCAGCTCCCTCAGAAGGGCGACAGATACGCAGTATTTT.